Reported below is one T cell receptor (beta chain). As processed by the authors: Scientists estimated how many nucleated cells there were by amplifying reference gene primers. TCRdb's copy holds only in-frame clones and misses some; the assay was immunoSEQ multiplex PCR. The V and J calls and the clone size are those of that table, but D and trimming were determined from the DNA. Here the sample spans fewer than 65,000 clones, approximately 85% being singletons. This CDR3 spans 13 amino acids. CDR1 and CDR2 (germline): GTSNPN, SVGIG (reference sequence). Deletions cut 2 bases from V and 6 bases from J, with 11 bases between. The data were taken from a study of blood T cell repertoires in COVID-19. Study-wide background: Both acute and convalescent COVID-19 samples were obtained from the United States, Italy and Spain. PBMCs, B-cell-depleted T cells, or T cells provided the cDNA or gDNA that made up the material.

This chain joins TRBV30 and TRBJ1-5; the D gene is possibly TRBD1 (5 bases). The sequence derives from a man aged 55 to 70 with acute or convalescent COVID-19. Sequencing was carried out using peripheral blood. CDR3 amino acids: CAWSTRAGQPQHF. The DNA for the CDR3 is TGTGCCTGGAGTACCAGGGCTGGTCAGCCCCAGCATTTT.